One sample yielded the 27 T cell receptor beta chains listed below, sequenced in a study of blood T cells in healthy people across ages. A second PCR of 7 to 11 cycles used a sample-barcoded 5' primer and a J-beta primer mix. TCRdb reanalysed the 5' RACE reads using MiXCR and keeps one entry per CDR3 protein. The sample consists of about 1,600,000 distinct CDR3 sequences, around 39% of them appearing once. Material for sequencing was blood. These receptors originate from a woman between 18 and 30 years old in good health.

This clonotype was detected a few times. J is TRBJ2-1 and V is TRBV27; a weak D match, TRBD1 (6 bases). The germline V gene encodes CDR1 MNHEY and CDR2 SMNVEV (reference sequence). V was trimmed by 4 bases and J by 10 bases, leaving 14 bases between them. CDR3 size: 13 residues. The CDR3 region is CASSYIADREQFF. The CDR3 DNA sequence: TGTGCCAGCAGTTACATAGCAGACAGGGAGCAGTTCTTC.

This clonotype was counted between two and nine times. The chain recombines TRBV4-1 with TRBJ2-7, with 10 nucleotides matching TRBD2. Germline CDR1 and CDR2: MGHRA and YSYEKL. The CDR3 consists of 18 residues. The V segment lost 4 bases and the J segment 3 bases; nucleotides outside the gene matches: 15. CDR3 bases: TGCGCCAGCAGCCTCTCCACCTTAGCGGGGGGCCTTAGCTACGAGCAGTACTTC. Amino acids: CASSLSTLAGGLSYEQYF.

This chain connects TRBV7-9 to TRBJ2-7; 7 bases line up with TRBD2. Per the germline V gene, CDR1 is SEHNR and CDR2 is FQNEAQ (reference sequence). The CDR3 runs 16 residues. The trim removed 5 bases at V and 7 bases at J, leaving 17 bases unmatched. CDR3 sequence reads: CASSLKRRAGYNEQYF. The CDR3 coding sequence is TGTGCCAGCAGCCTTAAACGACGAGCGGGGTACAATGAGCAGTACTTC. Combining the CDR3 with reference TRBV7-9 and TRBJ2-7 gives the whole variable domain DTGVSQNPRHKITKRGQNVTFRCDPISEHNRLYWYRQTLGQGPEFLTYFQNEAQLEKSRLLSDRFSAERPKGSFSTLEIQRTEQGDSAMYLCASSLKRRAGYNEQYFGPGTRLTVT.

This clonotype has a handful of counts. This chain uses TRBV5-1 with TRBJ2-3, with D perhaps TRBD2 (6 bases). Per germline, CDR1 SGHRS and CDR2 YFSETQ. The V gene lost 1 base and the J gene lost 2 bases, with 8 bases spanning the gap. This CDR3 is 14 amino acids long. CDR3 coding DNA: TGCGCCAGCAGCTTGAGGGAGGTCACAGATACGCAGTATTTT. Its protein is CASSLREVTDTQYF. The full variable domain, rest sourced from reference TRBV5-1 and TRBJ2-3, is KAGVTQTPRYLIKTRGQQVTLSCSPISGHRSVSWYQQTPGQGLQFLFEYFSETQRNKGNFPGRFSGRQFSNSRSEMNVSTLELGDSALYLCASSLREVTDTQYFGPGTRLTVL.

Notes on this clonotype: A read error is possible here, since a much larger clone lies one base away. The chain links TRBV7-2 to TRBJ2-5, with 10 bases identical to TRBD2. The germline CDR1 and CDR2 sequences are SGHTA and FQGNSA. V gave up 1 base and J gave up 11 bases; unmatched junction bases: 7. CDR3 length: 14 amino acids. The CDR3 DNA is TGTGCCAGCAGCTTAGGACTAGCGGGCCATGAGCAGTACTTC. Amino acid sequence: CASSLGLAGHEQYF.

The chain employs TRBV6-5 and TRBJ2-1; perhaps TRBD1 as D (5 bases). Germline lookup yields CDR1 MNHEY and CDR2 SVGAGI. The CDR3 consists of 13 residues. Trimming pared 2 bases from V and 5 bases from J, leaving 7 bases between. CDR3 nucleotides: TGTGCCAGCAGTTACGGGGCAAACAATGAGCAGTTCTTC. Amino acid sequence: CASSYGANNEQFF.

The chain links TRBV5-1 to TRBJ2-1; 7 bases are a match to TRBD1. With the DNA end fitting TRBJ2-7 better, the J assignment may be wrong. The CDR3 length is 14 residues. Germline lookup yields CDR1 SGHRS and CDR2 YFSETQ. In nucleotides, the CDR3 is TGCGCCAGCAGTCCGGTGCAGGGGGTCAATGAGCAGTACTTC. Translation: CASSPVQGVNEQYF.

The chain has TRBV6-5 and TRBJ2-5; 12 positions match TRBD2. Germline CDR1 MNHEY, CDR2 SVGAGI. After removal of 2 bases from V and 11 bases from J, the junction contained 12 bases not matched to a gene. The CDR3 covers 16 residues. The CDR3 DNA is TGTGCCAGCAGTTACCCCTCTAGCGGGGGGGGTAATGAGCAGTACTTC. Translating gives CASSYPSSGGGNEQYF.

This clonotype was seen ten or more times. CDR3 sequence: CSADSLGRDEQYF. The CDR3 nucleotides read TGCAGCGCCGATAGTCTTGGTAGGGACGAGCAGTACTTC. V is TRBV29-1 and J is TRBJ2-7; no clear D. The V end was cut by 7 bases, the J end by 5 bases, with 18 bases between. The CDR3 totals 13 residues. Germline values: CDR1 SQVTM, CDR2 ANQGSEA.

The chain is built from TRBV12-3 or TRBV12-4 and TRBJ2-3, with TRBD2 matching 10 bases. V dropped 6 bases and J dropped 8; count of bases not matched to a gene: 8. The CDR3 consists of 14 residues. This chain's CDR3 is CASSLASGGPTQYF. In DNA form, the CDR3 reads TGTGCCAGCAGCCTCGCTAGCGGGGGCCCTACGCAGTATTTT.

About this clonotype itself: A much larger clone sits a single nucleotide away, making a read error possible. The CDR3 spells CASSPVGEANGELFF. The DNA for the CDR3 is TGTGCCAGCAGCCCAGTAGGAGAGGCTAACGGGGAGCTGTTTTTT. V usage is TRBV4-2 and J usage is TRBJ2-2; D call uncertain. Trimming took 4 bases from V and 7 from J, leaving 16 bases between them. CDR1 and CDR2 from the germline V gene are LGHNA and YNFKEQ. The CDR3 totals 15 residues.

This clonotype was seen a handful of times. The rearrangement joins TRBV7-9 to TRBJ2-1; a possible D gene is TRBD2 (6 bases). The ends were cut back, 7 bases at V and 2 bases at J, with 15 bases in the middle. The germline V gene encodes CDR1 SEHNR and CDR2 FQNEAQ (reference sequence). The CDR3 spans 15 residues. In nucleotides, the CDR3 is TGTGCCAGCATCCCACTCCGACTAGCCTACAATGAGCAGTTCTTC. It yields the protein CASIPLRLAYNEQFF.

This chain uses TRBV6-5 with TRBJ1-2; the D is unclear. Germline loops: CDR1 MNHEY, CDR2 SVGAGI. The CDR3 is 12 residues long. V shed 8 bases and J shed 5 bases, with 12 bases lying between them. The CDR3, as DNA: TGTGCCAGCGCCCCGGTGGCTTATGGCTACACCTTC. It encodes CASAPVAYGYTF.

This clonotype was seen a few times. In nucleotides, the CDR3 is TGTGCCCGATTCCAGAATCGAAGAGGGGGGGATGAGCAGTTCTTC. Its translation is CARFQNRRGGDEQFF. The chain joins TRBV7-9 to TRBJ2-1; TRBD2 is a possible D gene (7 bases). The germline V gene has CDR1 SEHNR and CDR2 FQNEAQ (reference sequence). This CDR3 has 15 amino acids. Trimming removed 11 bases at V and 8 bases at J, with 25 bases between.

The chain recombines TRBV20-1 with TRBJ2-5; TRBD2 matches 15 bases. Germline V gene lookup returns CDR1 DFQATT and CDR2 SNEGSKA (reference sequence). Trimming removed 0 bases from V and 4 bases from J; junction bases left unmatched: 18. The CDR3 has 21 residues. The CDR3 spells CSARDGATGLAGGYIGETQYF. CDR3 DNA sequence: TGCAGTGCTAGAGATGGGGCCACCGGACTAGCGGGGGGGTATATTGGAGAGACCCAGTACTTC.

This clonotype was recorded a few times. This rearrangement joins TRBV5-5 to TRBJ1-1, with D uncertain. The germline gives CDR1 SGHKS, CDR2 YYEKEE (reference sequence). V gave up 4 bases and J gave up 1 base, with 8 bases separating them. This CDR3 contains 13 residues. The CDR3 reads CASSPYPNTEAFF. The CDR3 bases are TGTGCCAGCAGCCCCTACCCGAACACTGAAGCTTTCTTT.

The V gene is TRBV7-9, the J gene TRBJ1-2; D may be TRBD1 (6 bases). V shed 5 bases and J shed 0 bases, with 22 bases lying between them. The CDR3 has 18 residues. Germline-derived CDR1 and CDR2 are SEHNR and FQNEAQ (reference sequence). The CDR3 here is CASSLLSPSGETNYGYTF. The CDR3 bases are TGTGCCAGCAGCCTTCTTTCCCCATCAGGGGAGACTAACTATGGCTACACCTTC.

CDR3 sequence reads: CASQRAGGNNEQFF. CDR3 nucleotides: TGTGCCAGCCAGAGAGCGGGGGGAAACAATGAGCAGTTCTTC. The gene calls are TRBV6-5 and TRBJ2-1; 9 bases agree with TRBD2. Germline-derived CDR1 and CDR2 are MNHEY and SVGAGI. The CDR3 sequence is 14 residues long. V shed 8 bases, J shed 5 bases, and the junction held 7 bases outside the gene matches.

This clonotype was recorded once. The chain employs TRBV4-2 and TRBJ1-4; 11 bases fit TRBD1. This CDR3 has 16 residues. Germline V gene lookup returns CDR1 LGHNA and CDR2 YNFKEQ. Trimming took 3 bases from V and 4 from J; bases not matched to a gene: 4. The CDR3 nucleotides read TGTGCCAGCAGCCATGGACAGGGGGCGGGTAATGAAAAACTGTTTTTT. Its translation is CASSHGQGAGNEKLFF.

This clonotype is a singleton in its sample. The genes are TRBV3-1 and TRBJ2-7; 8 nucleotides agree with TRBD1. The CDR3 is 15 residues long. From germline, CDR1 is LGHDT and CDR2 YNNKEL (reference sequence). The V gene end was trimmed by 0 bases and the J gene end by 7 bases; junction bases not matched to a gene: 8. The CDR3 coding sequence is TGTGCCAGCAGCCAAGATGGAACAGGGGGTTGGGAGCAGTACTTC. Translating it yields CASSQDGTGGWEQYF.

This clonotype turned up a few times. V usage is TRBV3-1 and J usage is TRBJ2-7, with a weak D call TRBD1 (6 bases). The V gene's germline CDR1 is LGHDT and CDR2 YNNKEL (reference sequence). This CDR3 has 15 residues. V lost 3 bases and J 2 bases, leaving 14 bases between the germline ends. The CDR3 nucleotides are TGTGCCAGCAGCCAGAGGGGACACGGAACCTACGAGCAGTACTTC. It is translated as CASSQRGHGTYEQYF.

V and J are TRBV20-1 and TRBJ1-1; no clear D gene. Germline assignment: CDR1 DFQATT and CDR2 SNEGSKA (reference sequence). This CDR3 has 11 residues. Trimming took 6 bases from V and 2 from J, leaving 7 bases between them. In nucleotides, the CDR3 is TGCAGTGCGGTACACAACACTGAAGCTTTCTTT. Translating it yields CSAVHNTEAFF.

This clonotype was counted only a few times. The chain recombines TRBV19 with TRBJ2-7; D is unclear. Germline values: CDR1 LNHDA, CDR2 SQIVND (reference sequence). The ends were cut back, 1 base at V and 4 bases at J, with 8 bases in the middle. The CDR3 loop spans 13 amino acids. The CDR3 sequence is CASSIGRRYEQYF. CDR3 DNA sequence: TGTGCCAGTAGTATAGGTAGACGGTACGAGCAGTACTTC. The variable domain in full, completed from reference TRBV19 and TRBJ2-7, reads DGGITQSPKYLFRKEGQNVTLSCEQNLNHDAMYWYRQDPGQGLRLIYYSQIVNDFQKGDIAEGYSVSREKKESFPLTVTSAQKNPTAFYLCASSIGRRYEQYFGPGTRLTVT.

The rearrangement joins TRBV7-8 to TRBJ2-6; no clear D. The CDR3 covers 17 residues. Trimming pared 1 base from V and 2 bases from J, leaving 12 bases between. CDR1 is SGHVS and CDR2 is FQNEAQ in the germline V gene. The CDR3 nucleotides read TGTGCCAGCAGCTTAGATCAGTCCCGTCCTGGGGCCAACGTCCTGACTTTC. Encoded protein: CASSLDQSRPGANVLTF.

About this clonotype itself: This could be a read error, since a much larger clone is one nucleotide away. The V gene is TRBV29-1, the J gene TRBJ2-7; D gene unclear. The CDR3 is 12 amino acids. CDR1 SQVTM and CDR2 ANQGSEA come from the germline V gene. The CDR3 DNA is TGCAGCGTTCAGGAGTCCTCCTACGGGCAGTACTTC. Protein sequence: CSVQESSYGQYF.

The V gene is TRBV2, the J gene TRBJ1-4; D unresolved. Germline CDR1 is SNHLY and CDR2 is FYNNEI. V was trimmed by 4 bases and J by 1 base, leaving 4 bases between them. This CDR3 contains 13 residues. The CDR3 nucleotides read TGTGCCAGCAGTGGAGGAACTAATGAAAAACTGTTTTTT. Translating it yields CASSGGTNEKLFF.

Here the CDR3 reads CAITGTSGNNEQFF. CDR3 nucleotide sequence: TGTGCCATCACCGGGACTAGCGGGAACAATGAGCAGTTCTTC. V and J are TRBV10-3 and TRBJ2-1; 13 nucleotides align to TRBD2. The CDR3 has 14 residues. Germline lookup yields CDR1 ENHRY and CDR2 SYGVKD. Trimming took 7 bases from V and 5 from J; bases not matched to a gene: 2.